The 27 T cell receptor beta chains reported below all come from one sample, sequenced in a study of CD4 T cells in relation to SARS-CoV-2 and coronaviruses listed by TCRdb under 2021. These TCRs are of unknown antigen specificity. Receptor amplification or capture employed the immunoSEQ multiplex PCR assay. TCRdb obtained this table from immuneACCESS and retained in-frame rearrangements with V and J assigned. These tables miss some clones; where compared with another copy, unresolved V genes account for less than half of the shortfall, and the remainder is unexplained. This sample gives 15,000 to 25,000 clones in total; 81% of them show up just once. About 10% of the sample belongs to the ten largest clones. CD4+ T cells from unexposed donors were collected before the COVID-19 pandemic (2011-2018). Following 10 days of culture, the EasySep CD4+ T cell isolation kit was used to isolate CD4+ T cells.

Material: CD4+ T cells from PBMCs, cultured in vitro. The source is a human donor in good health.

This sequence joins TRBV15 and TRBJ2-7; maybe TRBD1 (5 bases). Between the trimmed V and J ends, which lost 1 base and 5 bases, there was a span of 15 bases. The germline V gene has CDR1 LNHNV and CDR2 YYDKDF (reference sequence). This CDR3 has 15 residues. The CDR3 loop is CATSRVGKGADEQYF. CDR3 DNA sequence: TGTGCCACCAGCAGAGTGGGGAAAGGGGCGGACGAGCAGTACTTC.

This sequence joins TRBV7-2 and TRBJ1-5; no clear D. The CDR3 extends over 16 amino acids. Trimming took 1 base from V and 1 from J, leaving 11 bases between them. Germline V gene sequence: CDR1 SGHTA, CDR2 FQGNSA. CDR3 sequence reads: CASSLVAGSSNQPQHF. CDR3 sequence (DNA): TGTGCCAGCAGCTTAGTGGCGGGCTCGAGCAATCAGCCCCAGCATTTT.

Only one count was recorded for this clone. This rearrangement joins TRBV6-5 to TRBJ2-7, with a weak D call TRBD1 (7 bases). The CDR3 runs to 12 residues. Looked up from germline, CDR1 is MNHEY and CDR2 is SVGAGI. The germline V and J ends were trimmed by 11 bases and 5 bases, with 16 bases remaining between them. CDR3 nucleotides: TGTGCCTCGCGACAGGGAGGTAACGAGCAGTACTTC. It encodes CASRQGGNEQYF.

This sequence joins TRBV10-3 and TRBJ2-5; D is unclear. V was shortened by 6 bases and J by 2 bases, with 10 bases between the two germline ends. This CDR3 is 13 amino acids long. Per germline, CDR1 ENHRY and CDR2 SYGVKD. CDR3 residues: CAIRANQQETQYF. CDR3 DNA: TGTGCCATCAGGGCCAATCAACAAGAGACCCAGTACTTC.

The chain combines TRBV3-1 (or the pseudogene TRBV3-2) with TRBJ2-5, with 9 nucleotides matching TRBD2. CDR1 is LGHDT, CDR2 YNNKEL, per germline (reference sequence). This CDR3 has 17 residues. Trimming removed 1 base from V and 1 base from J; junction bases left unmatched: 7. The CDR3 loop reads CASSQVTSGTFQETQYF. DNA for the CDR3: TGTGCCAGCAGCCAAGTGACTAGCGGAACCTTCCAAGAGACCCAGTACTTC.

Only a few counts were recorded for this clone. This rearrangement joins TRBV29-1 to TRBJ2-7; maybe TRBD2 (5 bases). V was trimmed by 7 bases and J by 7 bases, leaving 14 bases between them. This CDR3 is 11 amino acids long. Germline lookup yields CDR1 SQVTM and CDR2 ANQGSEA. The CDR3 here is CSAHMSGEQYF. CDR3 nucleotide sequence: TGCAGCGCACATATGAGCGGAGAGCAGTACTTC.

The J gene is TRBJ2-2, the V gene TRBV5-1; 9 nucleotides line up with TRBD1. The CDR3 totals 14 residues. In germline, CDR1 is SGHRS, CDR2 YFSETQ. V was clipped by 6 bases and J by 5 bases; unmatched bases: 5. The CDR3 region is CASTDRGRTGELFF. The CDR3 coding sequence is TGCGCCAGCACGGACAGGGGAAGGACCGGGGAGCTGTTTTTT.

The chain couples TRBV30 to TRBJ1-1; TRBD1 matches at 8 bases. V lost 5 bases, J lost 0 bases, and 8 bases stayed unmatched. The length of the CDR3 is 15 residues. Germline V gene sequence: CDR1 GTSNPN, CDR2 SVGIG (reference sequence). The CDR3 DNA sequence: TGTGCCTGGGTGGACAGGGCGACTATGAACACTGAAGCTTTCTTT. Residues: CAWVDRATMNTEAFF. Full variable domain (outside the CDR3, taken from reference TRBV30 and TRBJ1-1): SQTIHQWPATLVQPVGSPLSLECTVEGTSNPNLYWYRQAAGRGLQLLFYSVGIGQISSEVPQNLSASRPQDRQFILSSKKLLLSDSGFYLCAWVDRATMNTEAFFGQGTRLTVV.

This chain joins TRBV5-8 and TRBJ1-1; no definite D call. Trimming stripped 5 bases from V and 1 base from J, with 9 bases between. The CDR3 covers 13 residues. Germline CDR1 is SGHTS and CDR2 is YDEGEE. CDR3 amino acids: CASRWIGNTEAFF. CDR3 sequence (DNA): TGTGCCAGCAGATGGATAGGGAACACTGAAGCTTTCTTT.

The J gene is TRBJ2-1, the V gene TRBV5-5; 10 positions agree with TRBD1. Germline V gene lookup returns CDR1 SGHKS and CDR2 YYEKEE (reference sequence). The CDR3 totals 15 residues. V trimming: 0 bases; J trimming: 6 bases; junction bases outside the gene matches: 3. Here the CDR3 reads CASSLVGTGVNEQFF. The CDR3 bases are TGTGCCAGCAGCTTGGTAGGGACAGGGGTCAATGAGCAGTTCTTC.

The CDR3 reads CSVRGAGDTQYF. CDR3 DNA: TGCAGCGTTCGGGGGGCGGGGGATACGCAGTATTTT. The V gene is TRBV29-1, the J gene TRBJ2-3; the D gene is possibly TRBD2 (7 bases). The CDR3 contains 12 residues. CDR1 is SQVTM, CDR2 ANQGSEA, per germline. V was pared by 5 bases and J by 6 bases, with 12 bases between.

The genes are TRBV21-1 and TRBJ2-1; the D call of TRBD1 is as the table states it, not checked on the DNA. TRBV21-1 is a documented pseudogene. The CDR3 is 13 residues long. The CDR3 sequence is CASSKARYNEQFF. CDR3 DNA: TGTGCCAGCAGCAAGGCCCGATACAATGAGCAGTTCTTC.

This clone was observed a single time. CDR3 sequence reads: CATRSPGPNNEQFF. The CDR3 region has the DNA TGTGCCACCAGGTCCCCAGGACCGAACAATGAGCAGTTCTTC. The V gene is TRBV24-1, the J gene TRBJ2-1; no reliable D call. Germline CDR1 is KGHDR and CDR2 is SFDVKD. This CDR3 contains 14 residues. Trimming pared 7 bases from V and 5 bases from J, leaving 14 bases between.

This chain links TRBV6-5 with TRBJ1-5, with D unresolved. CDR3 length: 12 amino acids. Germline loops: CDR1 MNHEY, CDR2 SVGAGI. Trimming stripped 7 bases from V and 0 bases from J, with 4 bases between. CDR3: CASIFSNQPQHF. The CDR3 DNA sequence: TGTGCCAGCATCTTTAGCAATCAGCCCCAGCATTTT.

V gene TRBV5-1 combines with J gene TRBJ2-1; D not resolved. V was shortened by 6 bases and J by 0 bases, with 10 bases between the two germline ends. The CDR3 is 14 residues long. The germline V gene encodes CDR1 SGHRS and CDR2 YFSETQ. In DNA, the CDR3 is TGCGCCAGCACCGAATACGGCTCCTACAATGAGCAGTTCTTC. It translates to CASTEYGSYNEQFF.

The chain recombines TRBV29-1 with TRBJ2-7; the D gene is possibly TRBD1 (6 bases). The CDR3 runs to 12 residues. Germline V CDR1 and CDR2: SQVTM, ANQGSEA. V shed 3 bases and J shed 2 bases, with 8 bases lying between them. This CDR3 reads CSVEGQAYEQYF. CDR3 sequence (DNA): TGCAGCGTTGAGGGACAAGCCTACGAGCAGTACTTC.

V is TRBV4-3 and J is TRBJ2-2, with TRBD2 identical over 10 bases. The CDR3 spans 18 residues. CDR1 and CDR2 (germline): LGHNA, YSLEER. V lost 0 bases and J lost 2; bases outside the gene matches: 6. CDR3 sequence reads: CASSQEGPSGGNTGELFF. Here the CDR3 DNA reads TGCGCCAGCAGCCAAGAGGGGCCTAGCGGGGGTAACACCGGGGAGCTGTTTTTT.

This clone has just a few counts. CDR3 sequence (DNA): TGTGCCAGCAGCTACAGGTTGACTGAAGCTTTCTTT. The encoded protein is CASSYRLTEAFF. The chain has TRBV7-3 and TRBJ1-1, with a tentative D call TRBD1 (5 bases). The CDR3 totals 12 residues. Germline V gene sequence: CDR1 SGHTA, CDR2 FQGTGA. Trimming took off 4 bases at V and 5 bases at J, with 8 bases between the two ends.

CDR3 residues: CASSSWTGGISDTQYF. DNA of the CDR3: TGTGCCAGCAGCTCCTGGACAGGGGGTATATCAGATACGCAGTATTTT. The rearrangement uses TRBV7-8 and TRBJ2-3, with 10 positions matching TRBD1. The V gene's germline CDR1 is SGHVS and CDR2 FQNEAQ. J lost 4 bases, V lost 4 bases, and 8 bases had no gene match. CDR3 size: 16 residues.

J is TRBJ2-7 and V is TRBV7-2; no reliable D call. Trimming removed 2 bases from V and 6 bases from J, with 11 bases in between. Looked up from germline, CDR1 is SGHTA and CDR2 is FQGNSA. There are 13 residues in the CDR3. The CDR3 is CASSLIGPAEQYF. DNA for the CDR3: TGTGCCAGCAGCTTAATTGGGCCCGCCGAGCAGTACTTC.

This clone was counted a single time. The J gene is TRBJ2-1, the V gene TRBV7-2; 14 nucleotides agree with TRBD2. CDR1 is SGHTA and CDR2 is FQGNSA in the germline V gene. The length of the CDR3 is 18 residues. V lost 5 bases, J lost 3 bases, and 9 bases stayed unmatched. The CDR3: CASSLRSGTSGGYNEQFF. CDR3 in DNA: TGTGCCAGCAGCCTTAGATCCGGGACTAGCGGGGGCTACAATGAGCAGTTCTTC.

The V call is TRBV6-1, the J call TRBJ2-1; D uncertain. Trimming removed 2 bases from V and 0 bases from J, with 11 bases in between. Looked up from germline, CDR1 is MNHNS and CDR2 is SASEGT. The CDR3 contains 16 residues. This CDR3 is CASSERAAISYNEQFF. In nucleotides, the CDR3 is TGTGCCAGCAGTGAAAGGGCAGCTATCTCCTACAATGAGCAGTTCTTC.

This clone has a handful of counts. The rearrangement joins TRBV5-1 to TRBJ2-7; D is possibly TRBD2 (5 bases). The CDR3 loop spans 14 amino acids. V was clipped by 5 bases and J by 3 bases, with 15 bases between them. The germline V gene encodes CDR1 SGHRS and CDR2 YFSETQ. In DNA form, the CDR3 reads TGCGCCAGCAGAACCGGAGGCGAGAACTACGAGCAGTACTTC. Translating gives CASRTGGENYEQYF.

This rearrangement joins TRBV28 to TRBJ2-7; D might be TRBD2 (5 bases). This CDR3 contains 14 residues. V lost 10 bases to trimming and J lost 3 bases, with 19 bases between them. The V gene's germline CDR1 is MDHEN and CDR2 SYDVKM. The CDR3 DNA reads TGTGCCACCGTGATGGGGAGCGCACACTACGAGCAGTACTTC. Translation: CATVMGSAHYEQYF.

J is TRBJ1-5 and V is TRBV6-6; D gene ambiguous. The CDR3 is made up of 12 amino acids. Trimming stripped 6 bases from V and 8 bases from J, with 11 bases between. Germline CDR1 reads MNHNY; CDR2 reads SVGAGI (reference sequence). The CDR3 here is CASSQPQEPQHF. The CDR3 bases are TGTGCCAGCAGCCAACCCCAGGAGCCCCAGCATTTT.

The chain combines TRBV6-2 or TRBV6-3 with TRBJ1-5, with 7 nucleotides matching TRBD1. The V gene end was trimmed by 4 bases and the J gene end by 7 bases; junction bases not matched to a gene: 7. The CDR3 runs 14 residues. Germline V lookup: CDR1 MNHEY, CDR2 SVGEGT. This chain's CDR3 is CASSSDRVGQPQHF. For the CDR3, the DNA is TGTGCCAGCAGTTCAGACAGGGTTGGGCAGCCCCAGCATTTT.

The chain recombines TRBV5-1 with TRBJ2-2; 7 bases align to TRBD2. Germline trimming cut 6 bases from V and 1 base from J; bases unmatched to any gene: 3. This CDR3 contains 14 residues. CDR1 and CDR2 from the germline V gene are SGHRS and YFSETQ. This chain's CDR3 is CASNRGENTGELFF. CDR3 sequence (DNA): TGCGCCAGCAACCGGGGGGAGAACACCGGGGAGCTGTTTTTT.